A single sample gave rise to the 8 T cell receptor beta chains below, sequenced in a study of pediatric ulcerative colitis. Repertoires were generated with immunoSEQ multiplex PCR, while TCRdb's copy carries only in-frame clones and drops some. This table has several thousand clones, just over 90% appearing once. Sequenced sample: blood. Receptors originate from a boy aged 5-17 years who was a control in a study of pediatric ulcerative colitis.

In this sample, this clone turned up a few times. The chain carries TRBV5-1 and TRBJ1-1; D gene uncertain. Per the germline V gene, CDR1 is SGHRS and CDR2 is YFSETQ. This CDR3 contains 14 residues. The V gene lost 0 bases and the J gene lost 3 bases, with 9 bases spanning the gap. In DNA form, the CDR3 reads TGCGCCAGCAGCTTGGGGGTTTTAGACACTGAAGCTTTCTTT. As protein: CASSLGVLDTEAFF. Together with reference TRBV5-1 and TRBJ1-1, the CDR3 gives the full variable domain: KAGVTQTPRYLIKTRGQQVTLSCSPISGHRSVSWYQQTPGQGLQFLFEYFSETQRNKGNFPGRFSGRQFSNSRSEMNVSTLELGDSALYLCASSLGVLDTEAFFGQGTRLTVV.

V usage is TRBV29-1 and J usage is TRBJ2-5; D ambiguous. The V and J ends lost 6 bases and 7 bases respectively, with 18 bases between them. This CDR3 spans 13 amino acids. Germline-derived CDR1 and CDR2 are SQVTM and ANQGSEA. The CDR3 reads CSVPGRTAGTQYF. The CDR3 DNA sequence: TGCAGCGTCCCAGGACGGACCGCCGGGACCCAGTACTTC.

Only one count was recorded for this clone. The chain couples TRBV5-6 to TRBJ1-2; D unclear. Germline assignment: CDR1 SGHDT and CDR2 YYEEEE. With 0 bases removed from V and 5 bases from J, the gap between germline ends came to 8 bases. The CDR3 contains 13 residues. CDR3 residues: CASSLVSVYGYTF. CDR3 in DNA: TGTGCCAGCAGCTTGGTGTCGGTATATGGCTACACCTTC.

The chain employs TRBV11-3 and TRBJ2-1; weak D call: TRBD2 (6 bases). In germline, CDR1 is SGHNT, CDR2 YENEEA. Trimming took off 5 bases at V and 4 bases at J, with 12 bases between the two ends. This CDR3 comprises 14 residues. The CDR3 DNA reads as TGTGCCAGCAGCATAAAAGGGAGGTACAATGAGCAGTTCTTC. As protein: CASSIKGRYNEQFF. Complete variable domain (other parts from reference TRBV11-3 and TRBJ2-1): EAGVVQSPRYKIIEKKQPVAFWCNPISGHNTLYWYLQNLGQGPELLIRYENEEAVDDSQLPKDRFSAERLKGVDSTLKIQPAELGDSAVYLCASSIKGRYNEQFFGPGTRLTVL.

Written as DNA, the CDR3 is TGTGCCAGCAGTGAAGCGCTACAGGGGCTGCAGACCCAGTACTTC. It codes for CASSEALQGLQTQYF. The chain uses TRBV6-1 and TRBJ2-5, with 7 bases matching TRBD1. The CDR3 totals 15 residues. J was trimmed by 6 bases and V by 0 bases; bases with no gene match: 7. Germline values: CDR1 MNHNS, CDR2 SASEGT.

The CDR3 protein is CASTSPGRYVAEAFF. DNA for the CDR3: TGTGCCAGCACTTCCCCGGGGAGGTACGTAGCTGAAGCTTTCTTT. The rearrangement links TRBV28 to TRBJ1-1, with D hard to call. The CDR3 loop spans 15 amino acids. The germline V gene encodes CDR1 MDHEN and CDR2 SYDVKM. Trimming stripped 7 bases from V and 6 bases from J, with 21 bases between.

The chain recombines TRBV30 with TRBJ1-5; D unresolved. CDR3 size: 13 residues. The V gene lost 2 bases and the J gene lost 2 bases, with 7 bases spanning the gap. CDR1 and CDR2 from the germline V gene are GTSNPN and SVGIG (reference sequence). CDR3 nucleotide sequence: TGTGCCTGGAGTTCCGGGGGCAATCAGCCCCAGCATTTT. Amino acids: CAWSSGGNQPQHF.

V gene TRBV25-1 combines with J gene TRBJ1-2, with D uncertain. The germline CDR1 and CDR2 sequences are MGHDK and SYGVNS. The CDR3 has 13 residues. V lost 4 bases and J lost 7, with 13 bases in between. The CDR3 region is CASSAPGHGGYTF. The DNA for the CDR3 is TGTGCCAGCAGTGCCCCGGGCCATGGTGGCTACACCTTC.